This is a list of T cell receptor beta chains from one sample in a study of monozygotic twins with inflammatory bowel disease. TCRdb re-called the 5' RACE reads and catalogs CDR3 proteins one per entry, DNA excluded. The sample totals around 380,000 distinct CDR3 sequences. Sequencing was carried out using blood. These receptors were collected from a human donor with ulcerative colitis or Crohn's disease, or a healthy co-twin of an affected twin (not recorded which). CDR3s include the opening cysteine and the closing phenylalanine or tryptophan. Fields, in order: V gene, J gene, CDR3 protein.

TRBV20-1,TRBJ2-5,CSSTGGDGKTQYF
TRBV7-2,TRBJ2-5,CASSVPAGRRGRKTQYF
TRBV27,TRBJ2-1,CASSPLAGAYEQFF
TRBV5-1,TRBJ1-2,CASSSGTAINYGYTF
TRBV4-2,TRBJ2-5,CASSQELWVAGQETQYF
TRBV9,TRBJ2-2,CASSVGWNTGELFF
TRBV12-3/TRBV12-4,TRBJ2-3,CDSSPAARADTQYF
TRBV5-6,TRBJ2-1,CASSLAFYEQFF
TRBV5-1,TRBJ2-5,CASSLGTAETQYF
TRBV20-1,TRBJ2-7,CSALTHAGNYEQYF
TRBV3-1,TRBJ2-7,CASSQDRGRSYEQYF